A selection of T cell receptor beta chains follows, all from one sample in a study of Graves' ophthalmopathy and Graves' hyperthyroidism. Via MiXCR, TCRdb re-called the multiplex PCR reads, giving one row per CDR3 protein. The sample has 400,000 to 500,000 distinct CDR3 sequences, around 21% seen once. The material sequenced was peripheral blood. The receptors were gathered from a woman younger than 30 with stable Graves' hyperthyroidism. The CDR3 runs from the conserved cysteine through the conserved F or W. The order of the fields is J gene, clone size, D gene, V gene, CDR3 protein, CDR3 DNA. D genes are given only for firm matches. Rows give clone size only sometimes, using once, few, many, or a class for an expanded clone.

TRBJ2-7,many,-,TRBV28,CASSWDGSYEQYF,TGTGCCAGCAGTTGGGACGGCTCCTACGAGCAGTACTTC
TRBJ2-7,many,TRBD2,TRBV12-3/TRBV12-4,CASSRTSGGYEQYF,TGTGCCAGCAGCAGGACTAGCGGGGGCTACGAGCAGTACTTC
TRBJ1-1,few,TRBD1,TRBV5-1,CASSVSGQGRAFF,TGCGCCAGCAGCGTCTCGGGACAGGGTCGAGCTTTCTTT
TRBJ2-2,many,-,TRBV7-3,CASSLVGGGELFF,TGTGCCAGCAGCTTAGTCGGTGGCGGGGAGCTGTTTTTT
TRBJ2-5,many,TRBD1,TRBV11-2,CASSLVGGQGETQYF,TGTGCCAGCAGCTTAGTCGGGGGACAGGGGGAGACCCAGTACTTC
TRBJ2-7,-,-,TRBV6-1,CASKGTQRPYEQYF,TGTGCCAGCAAGGGGACGCAGAGACCCTACGAGCAGTACTTC
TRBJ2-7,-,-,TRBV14,CASSQVGISSYEQYF,TGTGCCAGCAGCCAAGTTGGTATCTCTTCCTACGAGCAGTACTTC
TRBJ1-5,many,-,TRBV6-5,CASSYSPGGEQPQHF,TGTGCCAGCAGTTACTCGCCGGGGGGCGAGCAGCCCCAGCATTTT
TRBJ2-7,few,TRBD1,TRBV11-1,CASSLGHGVRTGASEQYF,TGTGCCAGCAGCTTGGGACACGGTGTTCGGACAGGGGCCTCCGAGCAGTACTTC
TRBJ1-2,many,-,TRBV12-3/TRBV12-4,CASSQSSPNYGYTF,TGTGCCAGCAGTCAGTCCTCGCCTAACTATGGCTACACCTTC
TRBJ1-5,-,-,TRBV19,CASTRERENQPQHF,TGTGCCAGTACGAGGGAGAGGGAGAATCAGCCCCAGCATTTT
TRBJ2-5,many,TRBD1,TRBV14,CASSQATGYGTKQETQYF,TGTGCCAGCAGCCAAGCGACAGGGTATGGCACTAAACAAGAGACCCAGTACTTC
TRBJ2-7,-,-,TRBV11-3,CASSYRDVRTYEQYF,TGTGCCAGCAGTTACCGGGACGTAAGAACCTACGAGCAGTACTTC
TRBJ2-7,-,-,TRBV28,CASTPLRQGGHEQYF,TGTGCCAGCACCCCTTTACGGCAGGGGGGCCACGAGCAGTACTTC
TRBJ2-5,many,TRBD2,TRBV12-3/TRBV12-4,CASSFGIGAGVGETQYF,TGTGCCAGCAGTTTCGGTATCGGGGCGGGAGTTGGGGAGACCCAGTACTTC
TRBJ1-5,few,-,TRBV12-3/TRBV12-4,CASSFRDGGHQPQHF,TGTGCCAGCAGTTTCCGGGACGGGGGGCATCAGCCCCAGCATTTT